This record covers a single TCR beta chain. Its antigen is not identified. These data come from a study of siplizumab effects on memory and regulatory T cells. V lost 2 bases to trimming and J lost 3 bases, with 4 bases between them. CDR1 and CDR2 from the germline V gene are MDHEN and SYDVKM. The CDR3 runs 12 residues. Unstimulated naive, memory, effector memory and TEMRA subsets were subjected to sequencing in three donor pairs. Per sample, 85,000 to 100,000 TCR templates underwent assay. This table comes from immunoSEQ multiplex PCR, and its TCRdb copy is limited to in-frame clones, with some not included. The table lists several thousand clones, roughly 64% of them singletons. The study's findings and limits: Proliferating Tregs in siplizumab cultures were never verified as suppressive. Naive T cells looked more diverse than memory cells and looked like major alloresponse contributors.

The source of this sequence is a human donor in good health. The sample comprised effector memory CD8+ T cells sorted from blood. The subset is: unstimulated CD8+ effector memory T cells. V gene TRBV28 combines with J gene TRBJ1-1, with D unresolved. CDR3 in amino acids: CASSLRYTEAFF. Here the CDR3 DNA reads TGTGCCAGCAGTTTAAGGTACACTGAAGCTTTCTTT.